The source of this T cell receptor beta chain is a study of CD8+CD57+ T cells in acquired aplastic anemia. An expansion of CD8+CD57+ cells by flow cytometry had been shown in patients chosen for sequencing. For CDR3 and TCR beta VDJ profiling, genomic DNA was the template used. TCRdb passed the reads through MiXCR, listing each CDR3 protein once. In the table there are about 180,000 distinct CDR3 sequences, about 50% of which are singletons. The CDR3 has 14 amino acids. Germline V gene sequence: CDR1 SGHTA, CDR2 FQGNSA. Trimming pared 5 bases from V and 3 bases from J, leaving 14 bases between. This clonotype was counted between two and nine times.

Sequencing was done on a sample of sorted CD4+, CD8+, or CD8+CD57+ T cells (not recorded which) from PBMCs. The chain links TRBV7-2 to TRBJ2-7, with D perhaps matching TRBD1 (5 bases). The sequence came from a human donor with aplastic anemia. The DNA for the CDR3 is TGTGCCAGCAGCCCCCGGACACGAGACTACGAGCAGTACTTC. As protein: CASSPRTRDYEQYF. The full variable domain, completed using reference TRBV7-2 and TRBJ2-7, is GAGVSQSPSNKVTEKGKDVELRCDPISGHTALYWYRQSLGQGLEFLIYFQGNSAPDKSGLPSDRFSAERTGGSVSTLTIQRTQQEDSAVYLCASSPRTRDYEQYFGPGTRLTVT.